Listed here are 27 T cell receptor beta chains from one sample, sequenced in a study of blood T cells in healthy people across ages (dated by TCRdb to between 2014 and 2017). Library preparation used 5' RACE. Sequenced on an Illumina HiSeq 2500. A second PCR of roughly 7 to 11 cycles was run with a J-beta primer mix and a sample-barcoded 5' primer. TCRdb took the public reads, trimmed them with fastp at Q25, ran MiXCR for clone calling and kept in-frame beta chains. CDR3 protein sequences are deduplicated, and each keeps its most common genes and DNA. Counted in this sample were approximately 810,000 distinct CDR3 sequences; more than 25% of them appeared once. The ten biggest clones cover approximately 15% of the sample. The sample consisted of blood. The receptor source for this set is a woman older than 75 in good health.

The gene calls are TRBV30 and TRBJ1-1; 9 bases map to TRBD1. The CDR3 is made up of 13 amino acids. Germline trimming cut 4 bases from V and 3 bases from J; bases unmatched to any gene: 3. In germline, CDR1 is GTSNPN, CDR2 SVGIG (reference sequence). The CDR3 loop reads CAWTRDRDTEAFF. The CDR3 region has the DNA TGTGCCTGGACCCGGGACAGGGACACTGAAGCTTTCTTT.

The rearrangement uses TRBV20-1 and TRBJ1-4; no definite D call. V lost 3 bases to trimming and J lost 4 bases, with 3 bases between them. The CDR3 has 11 residues. Germline loops: CDR1 DFQATT, CDR2 SNEGSKA (reference sequence). CDR3 region: CSASDNEKLFF. As DNA, the CDR3 is TGCAGTGCTAGTGATAATGAAAAACTGTTTTTT.

This clonotype has a count of ten or more. This chain links TRBV6-2 or TRBV6-3 with TRBJ2-1; TRBD2 matches 9 bases. CDR3 length: 15 residues. V was pared by 4 bases and J by 3 bases, with 4 bases of the junction left unmatched. The V gene's germline CDR1 is MNHEY and CDR2 SVGEGT. The DNA of the CDR3 is TGTGCCAGCAGTTCTAGCGGGGCTGGCTACAATGAGCAGTTCTTC. Protein sequence: CASSSSGAGYNEQFF.

This clonotype was seen more than once but under ten times. V is TRBV14 and J is TRBJ1-4, with D unclear. The CDR3 runs 14 residues. V lost 7 bases to trimming and J lost 6 bases, with 15 bases between them. CDR1 SGHDN and CDR2 FVKESK come from the germline V gene. CDR3 sequence reads: CASKPTEADEKLFF. The DNA for the CDR3 is TGTGCCAGCAAACCAACAGAGGCCGATGAAAAACTGTTTTTT.

This rearrangement joins TRBV2 to TRBJ2-7, with 11 bases lining up with TRBD2. The length of the CDR3 is 16 residues. Trimming took 2 bases from V and 7 from J; bases not matched to a gene: 10. Germline CDR1 SNHLY, CDR2 FYNNEI. The CDR3 protein is CASSEIWLAGGGEQYF. The CDR3 nucleotides are TGTGCCAGCAGTGAAATTTGGCTAGCGGGGGGTGGTGAGCAGTACTTC.

J is TRBJ2-1 and V is TRBV7-8, with 7 bases matching TRBD2. The germline CDR1 and CDR2 sequences are SGHVS and FQNEAQ. This CDR3 is 16 amino acids long. The junction had 7 bases not matched to a gene; V was cut back by 2 bases and J by 3 bases. The CDR3 bases are TGTGCCAGCAGCTTACTCGGACTAGTTCTCTACAATGAGCAGTTCTTC. Translating gives CASSLLGLVLYNEQFF.

This clonotype was detected many times. This chain links TRBV20-1 with TRBJ2-5, with TRBD1 matching over 7 bases. The V segment lost 6 bases and the J segment 1 base; nucleotides outside the gene matches: 5. In germline, CDR1 is DFQATT, CDR2 SNEGSKA (reference sequence). The length of the CDR3 is 13 residues. Here the CDR3 DNA reads TGCAGTGCATCCGGGACAGCCCAAGAGACCCAGTACTTC. Protein: CSASGTAQETQYF.

The chain joins TRBV20-1 to TRBJ1-4; D is unresolved. With 1 base removed from V and 0 bases from J, the gap between germline ends came to 9 bases. The germline CDR1 and CDR2 sequences are DFQATT and SNEGSKA (reference sequence). The CDR3 covers 15 residues. CDR3 nucleotide sequence: TGCAGTGCTAGAGTAACGGTTGCAACTAATGAAAAACTGTTTTTT. This gives the protein CSARVTVATNEKLFF.

As for this clonotype: In this CDR3 the conserved last residue, phenylalanine or tryptophan, is missing, so a read error is likely. The gene calls are TRBV7-2 and TRBJ1-3; tentatively, D is TRBD1 (5 bases). The CDR3 is 16 amino acids. V shed 2 bases and J shed 3 bases, with 14 bases lying between them. Germline V CDR1 and CDR2: SGHTA, FQGNSA. CDR3 sequence (DNA): TGTGCCAGCAGCTTACCCTTTCAGGGTTTTGGAAACACCATATATTTG. Its protein product is CASSLPFQGFGNTIYL.

This rearrangement joins TRBV30 to TRBJ1-1; TRBD1 might be the D (5 bases). Trimming took 0 bases from V and 10 from J, leaving 12 bases between them. Germline V gene sequence: CDR1 GTSNPN, CDR2 SVGIG (reference sequence). The CDR3 covers 12 residues. CDR3 residues: CAWSVEGRVAFF. Here the CDR3 DNA reads TGTGCCTGGAGTGTAGAGGGGAGGGTAGCTTTCTTT.

This clonotype was recorded at least ten times. The chain carries TRBV7-2 and TRBJ2-7; D may be TRBD1 or TRBD2 (8 bases each). The CDR3 spans 18 residues. The ends were cut back, 0 bases at V and 6 bases at J, with 24 bases in the middle. In germline, CDR1 is SGHTA, CDR2 FQGNSA. The CDR3 sequence: CASSLAQGAGGLFGEQYF. CDR3 DNA: TGTGCCAGCAGCTTAGCGCAGGGGGCGGGGGGCCTCTTCGGCGAGCAGTACTTC. The full variable domain, its missing parts supplied by reference TRBV7-2 and TRBJ2-7, is GAGVSQSPSNKVTEKGKDVELRCDPISGHTALYWYRQSLGQGLEFLIYFQGNSAPDKSGLPSDRFSAERTGGSVSTLTIQRTQQEDSAVYLCASSLAQGAGGLFGEQYFGPGTRLTVT.

On this clonotype: This sequence may be a read error, since a much larger clone differs from it by one base. The DNA of the CDR3 is TGTGCCAGCAGCCCCGGCGAGGCGCAGTATTTT. Its protein product is CASSPGEAQYF. The chain combines TRBV7-2 with TRBJ2-3; no definite D call. Germline V CDR1 and CDR2: SGHTA, FQGNSA. V lost 5 bases, J lost 10 bases, and 10 bases lay in between. The CDR3 spans 11 residues.

This sequence joins TRBV2 and TRBJ1-6, with a weak D call TRBD1 (5 bases). Trimming cost V 2 bases and J 9 bases, with 17 bases left between them. This CDR3 region has 16 residues. Germline V gene data show CDR1 as SNHLY and CDR2 as FYNNEI. Written as DNA, the CDR3 is TGTGCCAGCAGTGAACAGGGATTGGAGGTGGGTTCACCCCTCCACTTT. It codes for CASSEQGLEVGSPLHF.

In this sample, this clonotype turned up many times. The chain carries TRBV5-1 and TRBJ2-1, with D perhaps assigned TRBD1 or TRBD2 (5 bases each). V lost 4 bases and J 9 bases, leaving 17 bases between the germline ends. This CDR3 comprises 14 residues. Germline V gene data show CDR1 as SGHRS and CDR2 as YFSETQ. CDR3 coding DNA: TGCGCCAGCAGCGTCGGGACGGCTAATGTTGAGCAGTTCTTC. This gives the protein CASSVGTANVEQFF.

This clonotype was detected many times. The chain links TRBV7-2 to TRBJ2-5, with a possible D match to TRBD1 (6 bases). The CDR3 runs to 15 residues. Trimming stripped 1 base from V and 6 bases from J, with 15 bases between. Germline V CDR1 and CDR2: SGHTA, FQGNSA. The CDR3: CASSLEFVRGQTQYF. The CDR3 DNA reads TGTGCCAGCAGCTTAGAATTTGTCAGGGGACAGACCCAGTACTTC.

This clonotype has ten or more counts. This chain joins TRBV7-2 and TRBJ2-5; D uncertain. The germline gives CDR1 SGHTA, CDR2 FQGNSA. Trimming left V 6 bases short and J 3 bases short, with 17 bases between. The CDR3 extends over 15 amino acids. CDR3 in DNA: TGTGCCAGCAGTCCCCTGGGCCAGGTCAAAGAGACCCAGTACTTC. The encoded protein is CASSPLGQVKETQYF.

In this sample, this clonotype turned up many times. The CDR3 spells CASSLGGGATYEQYF. The CDR3 DNA is TGTGCCAGCAGCTTAGGAGGGGGGGCTACCTACGAGCAGTACTTC. This chain connects TRBV7-2 to TRBJ2-7; TRBD2 is a possible D gene (7 bases). The CDR3 has 15 residues. The germline CDR1 and CDR2 sequences are SGHTA and FQGNSA. Trimming took 1 base from V and 2 from J, leaving 12 bases between them.

This clonotype came up many times. V is TRBV9 and J is TRBJ2-1, with 7 bases that match TRBD2. The V gene's germline CDR1 is SGDLS and CDR2 YYNGEE. This CDR3 spans 14 amino acids. The J segment lost 8 bases and the V segment lost 1 base, leaving 6 bases of the junction unmatched. CDR3 DNA: TGTGCCAGCAGCGTACTAGCGGCAACGGATGAGCAGTTCTTC. Amino acids: CASSVLAATDEQFF.

This clonotype was detected many times. The chain combines TRBV11-2 with TRBJ2-1; TRBD2 agrees at 11 bases. Germline loops: CDR1 SGHAT, CDR2 FQNNGV. V lost 5 bases and J lost 0; bases outside the gene matches: 3. The length of the CDR3 is 16 residues. The CDR3 reads CASSGSGGASYNEQFF. The DNA for the CDR3 is TGTGCCAGCAGCGGTAGCGGGGGGGCCTCCTACAATGAGCAGTTCTTC.

This clonotype was seen at least ten times. The chain combines TRBV20-1 with TRBJ2-7, with 11 nucleotides matching TRBD2. The germline V gene has CDR1 DFQATT and CDR2 SNEGSKA (reference sequence). Trimming at V came to 0 bases and at J to 1 base, leaving 23 bases not matched to a gene. The CDR3 extends over 22 amino acids. The CDR3 DNA reads as TGCAGTGCTAGAGATGCAGGACTAGCGGGCCTAAACGGGGCCCCAAGTTCCTACGAGCAGTACTTC. Translated: CSARDAGLAGLNGAPSSYEQYF.

This clonotype was detected many times. The chain recombines TRBV24-1 with TRBJ1-5; 7 nucleotides agree with TRBD1. V gave up 3 bases and J gave up 1 base; unmatched junction bases: 5. CDR3 size: 16 residues. Germline CDR1 and CDR2: KGHDR and SFDVKD. The CDR3, as DNA: TGTGCCACCAGTGATCGACAGGGCGGGAGCAATCAGCCCCAGCATTTT. Its translation: CATSDRQGGSNQPQHF.

This clonotype was seen only a few times. The V call is TRBV7-2, the J call TRBJ1-2; D remains unclear. Germline V CDR1 and CDR2: SGHTA, FQGNSA. CDR3 length: 14 amino acids. The V end was cut by 2 bases, the J end by 4 bases, with 11 bases between. Written as DNA, the CDR3 is TGTGCCAGCAGCTTAATGGAGGCTTCCTATGGCTACACCTTC. Encoded protein: CASSLMEASYGYTF.

This clonotype was seen ten or more times. This chain links TRBV6-2 or TRBV6-3 with TRBJ2-1, with D possibly TRBD2 on 7 matching bases. Germline V CDR1 and CDR2: MNHEY, SVGEGT. CDR3 size: 18 residues. V was clipped by 2 bases and J by 4 bases, with 21 bases between them. The CDR3 sequence: CASSYPGRGGGSYNEQFF. The CDR3 region has the DNA TGTGCCAGCAGTTACCCGGGAAGGGGCGGGGGCTCTTACAATGAGCAGTTCTTC.

The table lists this clonotype with many counts. The CDR3 here is CASSQDLGNYNEQFF. CDR3 nucleotide sequence: TGCGCCAGCAGCCAAGATTTGGGGAACTACAATGAGCAGTTCTTC. The genes are TRBV4-3 and TRBJ2-1; D remains ambiguous. V was pared by 0 bases and J by 3 bases, with 9 bases between. The CDR3 consists of 15 residues. The germline CDR1 and CDR2 sequences are LGHNA and YSLEER.

The CDR3 sequence: CASSTIAAGLYNEQYF. The CDR3 region has the DNA TGTGCCAGTAGTACTATAGCGGCAGGACTCTACAATGAGCAGTACTTC. The gene calls are TRBV19 and TRBJ2-7, with D perhaps matching TRBD2 (6 bases). V lost 4 bases to trimming and J lost 7 bases, with 23 bases between them. The CDR3 totals 16 residues. Germline V gene sequence: CDR1 LNHDA, CDR2 SQIVND (reference sequence).

A word on this clonotype: An end of the junction does not agree with germline; a read error may underlie this. This chain connects TRBV7-9 to TRBJ2-1; D might be TRBD2 (7 bases). CDR3 size: 15 residues. Germline lookup yields CDR1 SEHNR and CDR2 FQNEAQ (reference sequence). The CDR3 DNA sequence: TGTGTCAGCAGCCCGCGGGGGCAGGGATACAATGAGCAGTGCTTC. Its translation: CVSSPRGQGYNEQCF.

This clonotype has ten or more counts. The chain has TRBV20-1 and TRBJ1-2; D call uncertain. The CDR3 has 11 amino acids. Trimming stripped 3 bases from V and 8 bases from J, with 10 bases between. Germline lookup yields CDR1 DFQATT and CDR2 SNEGSKA (reference sequence). CDR3 region: CSARIPGGYTF. CDR3 nucleotides: TGCAGTGCTAGGATACCCGGAGGCTACACCTTC.